This T cell receptor (beta chain) is drawn from a study of blood T cell repertoires in COVID-19. At the level of the study: Acute-phase and convalescent COVID-19 samples originated in the United States, Italy and Spain. PBMCs, B-cell-depleted T cells, or T cells provided the cDNA or gDNA that made up the material.

Only in-frame clones appear in the TCRdb table, and some are missing; sequencing was by immunoSEQ multiplex PCR. The sample has around 230,000 clones, roughly 79% seen once. With respect to this clone: Other DNA sequences in this specimen translate into the identical CDR3.

The CDR3 has 15 amino acids. Germline assignment: CDR1 SGDLS and CDR2 YYNGEE. Trimming shortened V by 0 bases and J by 0 bases, and 7 bases separated the two germline ends. V gene TRBV9 combines with J gene TRBJ2-1; tentatively, D is TRBD1 (6 bases). The sequencing input was PBMCs or T cells enriched from blood (not recorded which). This sequence originates from a man aged 35 to 55 who had recovered from COVID-19. CDR3 residues: CASSVEDSSYNEQFF. CDR3 DNA: TGTGCCAGCAGCGTAGAGGACAGCTCCTACAATGAGCAGTTCTTC.